This T cell receptor beta chain comes out of a study of T cell changes during pregnancy in multiple sclerosis. Repertoires were generated with immunoSEQ multiplex PCR, while TCRdb's copy carries only in-frame clones and drops some. Counted here are approximately 64,000 clones, about 90% occurring once; the ten biggest clones make up roughly 2.2%. Germline V CDR1 and CDR2: MGHRA, YSYEKL. The CDR3 contains 14 residues. V shed 2 bases and J shed 4 bases, with 9 bases lying between them. The origin of this receptor is a female donor in good health, enrolled as a control in a pregnancy study. The source material was peripheral blood, sampled in the second trimester of pregnancy. J is TRBJ2-1 and V is TRBV4-1, with a tentative D call TRBD2 (5 bases). CDR3 nucleotide sequence: TGCGCCAGCAGCCAAATCCCGGGGTACAATGAGCAGTTCTTC. This sequence encodes CASSQIPGYNEQFF.